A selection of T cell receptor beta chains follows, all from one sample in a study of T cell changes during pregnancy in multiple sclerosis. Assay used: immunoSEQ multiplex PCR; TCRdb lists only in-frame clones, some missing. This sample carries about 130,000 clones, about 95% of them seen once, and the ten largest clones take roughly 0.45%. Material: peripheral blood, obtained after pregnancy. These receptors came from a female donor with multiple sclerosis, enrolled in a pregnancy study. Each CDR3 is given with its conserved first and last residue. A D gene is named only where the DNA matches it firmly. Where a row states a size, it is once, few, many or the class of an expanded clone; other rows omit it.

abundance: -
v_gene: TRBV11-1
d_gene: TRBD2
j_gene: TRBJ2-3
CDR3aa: CASSLALAGGPYTQYF

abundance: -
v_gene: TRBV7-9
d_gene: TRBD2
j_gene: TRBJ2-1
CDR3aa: CASSLPPRLAGVRNEQFF

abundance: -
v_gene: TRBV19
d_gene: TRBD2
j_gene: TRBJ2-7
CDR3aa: CASSIYRAGGSYEQYF

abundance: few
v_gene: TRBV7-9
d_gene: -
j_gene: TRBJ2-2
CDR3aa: CASSPGQGGTNTGELFF

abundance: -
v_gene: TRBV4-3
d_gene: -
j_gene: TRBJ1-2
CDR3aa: CASSQDPGQSSYGYTF

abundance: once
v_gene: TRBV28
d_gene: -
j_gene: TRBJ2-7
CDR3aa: CASKRGHISNEQYF

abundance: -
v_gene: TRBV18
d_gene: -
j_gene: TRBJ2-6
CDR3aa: CASSPPRGNSGANVLTF

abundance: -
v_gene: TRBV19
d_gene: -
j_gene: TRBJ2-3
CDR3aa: CASSDLALYTQYF

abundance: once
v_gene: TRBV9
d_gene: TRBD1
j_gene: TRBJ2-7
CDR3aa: CASSVSGTGTYEQYF

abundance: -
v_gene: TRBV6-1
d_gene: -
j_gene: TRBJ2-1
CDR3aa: CASPSGVAEFREQFF

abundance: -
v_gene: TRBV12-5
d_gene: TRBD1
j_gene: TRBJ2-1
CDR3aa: CASGDSPGRGTFPNEQFF

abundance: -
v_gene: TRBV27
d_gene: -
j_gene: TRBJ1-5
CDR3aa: CASTWGGVGNQPQHF